This passage covers 12 T cell receptor beta chains from one sample sequenced in a study of T cells in Graves' hyperthyroidism and ophthalmopathy. The investigators amplified TCR beta CDR3 regions from RNA transcripts. A set of HTBI primers served as the primers for a first-round RT-PCR of the TCR CDR3. MiXCR, applied by TCRdb to the multiplex PCR reads, yields one record per CDR3 protein. Found here are 500,000 to 650,000 distinct CDR3 sequences, more than 12% of them singletons; the top ten hold approximately 13%. Sequences were obtained from blood. The receptors shown here come from a woman in her 50s with Graves' ophthalmopathy.

In this sample, this clonotype turned up many times. The chain couples TRBV7-8 to TRBJ2-3; D remains unclear. V lost 8 bases, J lost 0 bases, and 12 bases lay in between. This CDR3 is built from 14 residues. CDR1 SGHVS and CDR2 FQNEAQ come from the germline V gene. The CDR3 sequence: CASLARLSTDTQYF. The CDR3 bases are TGTGCCAGCTTAGCAAGGCTGAGCACAGATACGCAGTATTTT.

This clonotype appeared many times. The V gene is TRBV7-2, the J gene TRBJ2-4, with TRBD1 matching over 7 bases. CDR1 SGHTA and CDR2 FQGNSA come from the germline V gene. The trim removed 1 base at V and 1 base at J, leaving 10 bases unmatched. The CDR3 is made up of 18 amino acids. The CDR3 spells CASSLDRGRWRAKNIQYF. As DNA, the CDR3 is TGTGCCAGCAGCTTAGATAGGGGGCGCTGGAGGGCCAAAAACATTCAGTACTTC.

This chain connects TRBV18 to TRBJ1-2, with no clear D. CDR1 is KGHSH and CDR2 is LQKENI in the germline V gene. CDR3 length: 13 residues. The V end lost 6 bases, the J end lost 5 bases, and 13 bases lay between the germline ends. Written as DNA, the CDR3 is TGTGCCAGCTCCCCGGACGGCTCATATGGCTACACCTTC. Protein product: CASSPDGSYGYTF.

This clonotype was observed at least ten times. The chain uses TRBV7-8 and TRBJ1-2; TRBD1 agrees at 7 bases. The V gene end was trimmed by 2 bases and the J gene end by 7 bases; junction bases not matched to a gene: 31. There are 22 residues in the CDR3. Germline V gene sequence: CDR1 SGHVS, CDR2 FQNEAQ. The CDR3 loop reads CASSLFRHRIAELTGSKGGYTF. CDR3 in DNA: TGTGCCAGCAGCTTATTTCGCCATCGTATCGCTGAGTTGACAGGGTCAAAGGGTGGCTACACCTTC. Full variable domain (rest looked up from reference TRBV7-8 and TRBJ1-2): GAGVSQSPRYKVAKRGQDVALRCDPISGHVSLFWYQQALGQGPEFLTYFQNEAQLDKSGLPSDRFFAERPEGSVSTLKIQRTQQEDSAVYLCASSLFRHRIAELTGSKGGYTFGSGTRLTVV.

This clonotype was recorded many times. The J gene is TRBJ2-7, the V gene TRBV7-2, with D unresolved. Trimming removed 6 bases at V and 4 bases at J, with 10 bases between. Germline V gene data show CDR1 as SGHTA and CDR2 as FQGNSA. The CDR3 has 12 residues. As DNA, the CDR3 is TGTGCCAGCAGTGACCCCCTATACGAGCAGTACTTC. Encoded protein: CASSDPLYEQYF.

The chain recombines TRBV19 with TRBJ1-1; 9 bases are shared with TRBD1. CDR3 size: 16 residues. Germline V gives CDR1 LNHDA, CDR2 SQIVND (reference sequence). Losses at the gene ends were 5 bases for V and 1 base for J; bases not matched to a gene: 8. CDR3 protein: CASSLVAGQGNTEAFF. CDR3 nucleotide sequence: TGTGCCAGTAGTCTAGTTGCGGGACAGGGGAACACTGAAGCTTTCTTT.

This clonotype has only a few counts. The rearrangement uses TRBV19 and TRBJ2-2, with D perhaps TRBD2 (6 bases). Trimming left V 5 bases short and J 7 bases short, with 14 bases between. The CDR3 runs to 14 residues. From germline, CDR1 is LNHDA and CDR2 SQIVND (reference sequence). The CDR3 region is CASSPSASVGELFF. Here the CDR3 DNA reads TGTGCCAGTAGTCCTAGCGCGAGCGTCGGGGAGCTGTTTTTT.

This clonotype has at least ten counts. The genes are TRBV5-1 and TRBJ2-1, with 16 bases fitting TRBD2. V was pared by 0 bases and J by 10 bases, with 13 bases of the junction left unmatched. Germline values: CDR1 SGHRS, CDR2 YFSETQ. This CDR3 has 19 residues. Here the CDR3 reads CASSLVTGLAGGPEMEQFF. DNA of the CDR3: TGCGCCAGCAGCTTGGTAACGGGACTAGCGGGAGGGCCCGAAATGGAGCAGTTCTTC.

This clonotype was seen at least ten times. The chain employs TRBV11-2 and TRBJ2-7; 10 positions match TRBD2. The junction had 4 bases not matched to a gene; V was cut back by 1 base and J by 4 bases. Germline assignment: CDR1 SGHAT and CDR2 FQNNGV. The CDR3 consists of 15 residues. The CDR3 protein is CASSLVTSGIYEQYF. The CDR3 nucleotides read TGTGCCAGCAGCTTAGTAACTAGCGGGATTTACGAGCAGTACTTC.

The chain has TRBV5-1 and TRBJ2-2; D possibly corresponds to TRBD2 (5 bases). V was shortened by 3 bases and J by 2 bases, with 11 bases between the two germline ends. This CDR3 comprises 15 residues. From germline, CDR1 is SGHRS and CDR2 YFSETQ. CDR3 coding DNA: TGCGCCAGCAGCTGGGAACTAGAAAACACCGGGGAGCTGTTTTTT. Protein product: CASSWELENTGELFF.

The chain uses TRBV14 and TRBJ1-1; D is possibly TRBD1 (6 bases). The length of the CDR3 is 13 residues. Trimming left V 5 bases short and J 5 bases short, with 12 bases between. Germline V gene data show CDR1 as SGHDN and CDR2 as FVKESK. The CDR3: CASSKNRATEAFF. CDR3 in DNA: TGTGCCAGCAGCAAGAACAGGGCTACTGAAGCTTTCTTT.

This clonotype was seen a single time. The chain carries TRBV28 and TRBJ2-3, with 11 bases lining up with TRBD2. Germline V gene data show CDR1 as MDHEN and CDR2 as SYDVKM. Trimming removed 5 bases from V and 6 bases from J; junction bases left unmatched: 4. The CDR3 contains 14 residues. DNA of the CDR3: TGTGCCAGCAGTCTAGCGGGAGGTCACGATACGCAGTATTTT. The encoded protein is CASSLAGGHDTQYF.